Listed below are T cell receptor beta chains from one sample, sequenced in a study of shared clonotypes between healthy human individuals. Repertoires were generated with immunoSEQ multiplex PCR, while TCRdb's copy carries only in-frame clones and drops some. The sample has some 2,100,000 clones, approximately 96% seen once. The source material was naive CD4+ T cells sorted from blood. The receptors derive from a man in his late teens or twenties in good health. Each CDR3 is given with its conserved first and last residue. Each record gives: clone size, V gene, D gene, J gene, CDR3 protein, CDR3 DNA. The D gene is left open where the match is weak. Some rows mark clone size as missing; the rest say once, few, many or name a class of expanded clone.

NA	TRBV28	NA	TRBJ2-2	CASSTGQNTGELFF	TGTGCCAGCAGTACCGGACAAAACACCGGGGAGCTGTTTTTT
NA	TRBV18	TRBD1	TRBJ1-2	CASSPPGQGSYGYTF	TGTGCCAGCTCACCACCCGGACAGGGTAGCTATGGCTACACCTTC
NA	TRBV5-1	TRBD2	TRBJ2-7	CASSLEARGGSRSYEQYF	TGCGCCAGCAGCTTGGAGGCGCGGGGGGGCTCCCGCTCCTACGAGCAGTACTTC
NA	TRBV19	TRBD2	TRBJ2-2	CASSSIAGDTGELFF	TGTGCCAGTAGTTCCATAGCGGGAGACACCGGGGAGCTGTTTTTT
NA	TRBV18	TRBD1	TRBJ2-1	CASSATGAGEQFF	TGTGCCAGCTCAGCCACAGGGGCGGGTGAGCAGTTCTTC
NA	TRBV6-5	TRBD2	TRBJ2-2	CATRSGLGYTGELFF	TGTGCCACCCGATCGGGACTAGGTTACACCGGGGAGCTGTTTTTT
NA	TRBV2	TRBD1	TRBJ1-2	CASRLRTGPGYTF	TGTGCCAGCAGACTACGGACAGGGCCCGGCTACACCTTC
NA	TRBV9	TRBD2	TRBJ2-7	CASTSGSGGYEQYF	TGTGCCAGCACCTCCGGGTCCGGGGGGTACGAGCAGTACTTC
NA	TRBV10-3	NA	TRBJ2-1	CAIGRINNEQFF	TGTGCCATCGGAAGGATCAACAATGAGCAGTTCTTC
NA	TRBV5-4	NA	TRBJ2-5	CASSLYGAETQYF	TGTGCCAGCAGCTTATATGGTGCGGAGACCCAGTACTTC
NA	TRBV6-6	TRBD2	TRBJ2-1	CASSNQLAGGFGEQFF	TGTGCCAGCAGTAACCAACTAGCGGGAGGCTTTGGTGAGCAGTTCTTC
NA	TRBV6-5	NA	TRBJ2-7	CASRRQRTNEQYF	TGTGCCAGCAGGCGACAGCGAACCAACGAGCAGTACTTC
NA	TRBV7-9	NA	TRBJ1-3	CASSSDRNSGNTIYF	TGTGCCAGCAGCTCAGACAGAAACTCTGGAAACACCATATATTTT
NA	TRBV5-1	NA	TRBJ2-1	CASSSGTVYNEQFF	TGCGCCAGCAGCTCTGGGACGGTTTACAATGAGCAGTTCTTC
NA	TRBV28	NA	TRBJ1-5	CASSLGQGGNQPQHF	TGTGCCAGCAGTTTAGGCCAGGGTGGCAATCAGCCCCAGCATTTT
NA	TRBV14	NA	TRBJ2-3	CASSQGASFTDTQYF	TGTGCCAGCAGCCAAGGGGCTAGCTTCACAGATACGCAGTATTTT
few	TRBV5-4	NA	TRBJ2-2	CASSSQTTGELFF	TGTGCCAGCAGTTCACAGACCACCGGGGAGCTGTTTTTT
NA	TRBV28	TRBD2	TRBJ2-3	CASSSPGLAGGTSTDTQYF	TGTGCCAGCAGTTCCCCGGGACTAGCGGGGGGGACTAGCACAGATACGCAGTATTTT
NA	TRBV5-4	TRBD2	TRBJ2-5	CASRPGLAETQYF	TGTGCCAGCAGACCTGGACTAGCGGAGACCCAGTACTTC
NA	TRBV27	NA	TRBJ1-2	CASSIGAPYGYTF	TGTGCCAGCAGTATAGGGGCGCCCTATGGCTACACCTTC
NA	TRBV6-5	NA	TRBJ2-3	CASRRGNTQYF	TGTGCCAGTCGACGGGGAAATACGCAGTATTTT
NA	TRBV6-7	NA	TRBJ2-3	CASSNLSGRDTQYF	TGTGCCAGCAGTAATCTATCCGGCAGGGATACGCAGTATTTT
NA	TRBV5-1	TRBD1	TRBJ2-4	CASISPRGQGIFTKNIQYF	TGCGCCAGCATCAGTCCACGGGGACAGGGGATATTTACCAAAAACATTCAGTACTTC
NA	TRBV6-1	NA	TRBJ2-3	CASSAMLWEARADTQYF	TGTGCCAGCAGTGCCATGTTGTGGGAGGCAAGGGCAGATACGCAGTATTTT
NA	TRBV30	NA	TRBJ1-5	CACDRDGSNQPQHF	TGTGCCTGTGACCGGGACGGAAGCAATCAGCCCCAGCATTTT
NA	TRBV19	TRBD1	TRBJ1-2	CASSQQGKANYGYTF	TGTGCCAGTAGTCAACAGGGGAAAGCTAACTATGGCTACACCTTC
NA	TRBV5-1	NA	TRBJ2-5	CASSLAASPRGYQETQYF	TGCGCCAGCAGCTTGGCGGCTTCCCCACGGGGGTACCAAGAGACCCAGTACTTC
NA	TRBV20-1	NA	TRBJ2-3	CSVRSTDTQYF	TGCAGTGTAAGGTCAACAGATACGCAGTATTTT
NA	TRBV6-6	NA	TRBJ1-1	CASSRGGLRNTEAFF	TGTGCCAGCAGCCGGGGGGGGTTAAGGAACACTGAAGCTTTCTTT
NA	TRBV7-6	TRBD2	TRBJ2-1	CASSSGLAGGNEQFF	TGTGCCAGCAGCTCGGGACTAGCGGGAGGTAATGAGCAGTTCTTC
once	TRBV9	NA	TRBJ2-1	CASSVAPTGNEQFF	TGTGCCAGCAGCGTAGCCCCCACGGGGAACGAGCAGTTCTTC
NA	TRBV5-1	NA	TRBJ2-3	CASSGGPGGTSTDTQYF	TGCGCCAGCAGCGGGGGTCCGGGCGGGACTAGCACAGATACGCAGTATTTT
NA	TRBV5-1	NA	TRBJ1-1	CASTAQMNTEAFF	TGCGCCAGCACGGCACAGATGAACACTGAAGCTTTCTTT
NA	TRBV20-1	NA	TRBJ2-3	CSAVRDTQYF	TGCAGTGCGGTCCGGGATACGCAGTATTTT
NA	TRBV30	TRBD2	TRBJ2-3	CAWLAGGPADTQYF	TGTGCCTGGCTAGCGGGAGGGCCCGCAGATACGCAGTATTTT
NA	TRBV30	TRBD1	TRBJ2-7	CAYRGSYRQYF	TGTGCCTACAGGGGTTCCTACAGGCAGTACTTC
NA	TRBV7-2	TRBD2	TRBJ2-7	CASSLGLANEQYF	TGTGCCAGCAGCTTAGGACTAGCAAACGAGCAGTACTTC
NA	TRBV30	NA	TRBJ2-4	CAWRTAGSKNIQYF	TGTGCCTGGCGCACGGCTGGGTCCAAAAACATTCAGTACTTC
NA	TRBV28	NA	TRBJ1-5	CASTRGNNQPQHF	TGTGCCAGCACGCGGGGCAATAATCAGCCCCAGCATTTT
NA	TRBV6-5	NA	TRBJ2-3	CASSYSILDTQYF	TGTGCCAGCAGTTACTCGATCCTAGATACGCAGTATTTT
NA	TRBV7-2	TRBD1	TRBJ2-1	CASSLEDRVFDEQFF	TGTGCCAGCAGCTTAGAGGACAGGGTTTTCGATGAGCAGTTCTTC
NA	TRBV5-1	TRBD2	TRBJ2-3	CASSLDGSGRDTQYF	TGCGCCAGCAGCTTGGATGGTAGCGGGAGGGATACGCAGTATTTT
NA	TRBV6-1	TRBD1	TRBJ1-1	CASSEKGTGWVNTEAFF	TGTGCCAGCAGTGAAAAGGGGACAGGGTGGGTGAACACTGAAGCTTTCTTT
NA	TRBV5-4	TRBD2	TRBJ2-7	CASSLGLADSYEQYF	TGTGCCAGCAGCTTGGGACTAGCAGACTCCTACGAGCAGTACTTC
NA	TRBV15	TRBD2	TRBJ2-5	CATSRDGGGAGETQYF	TGTGCCACCAGCAGAGATGGCGGGGGGGCAGGAGAGACCCAGTACTTC